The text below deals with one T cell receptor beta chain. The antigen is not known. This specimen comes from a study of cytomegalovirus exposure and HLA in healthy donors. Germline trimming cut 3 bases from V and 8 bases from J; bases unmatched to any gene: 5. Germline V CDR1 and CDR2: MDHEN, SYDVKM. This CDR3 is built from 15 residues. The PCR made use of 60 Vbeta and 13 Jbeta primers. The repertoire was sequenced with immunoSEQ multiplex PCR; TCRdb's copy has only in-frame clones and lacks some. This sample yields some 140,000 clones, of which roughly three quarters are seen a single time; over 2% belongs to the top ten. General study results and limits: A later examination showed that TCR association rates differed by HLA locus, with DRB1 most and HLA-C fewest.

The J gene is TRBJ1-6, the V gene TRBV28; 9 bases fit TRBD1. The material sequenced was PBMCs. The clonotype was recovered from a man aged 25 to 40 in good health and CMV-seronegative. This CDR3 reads CASSLEGQGYSPLHF. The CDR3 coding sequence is TGTGCCAGCAGTTTGGAGGGACAGGGCTATTCACCCCTCCACTTT.